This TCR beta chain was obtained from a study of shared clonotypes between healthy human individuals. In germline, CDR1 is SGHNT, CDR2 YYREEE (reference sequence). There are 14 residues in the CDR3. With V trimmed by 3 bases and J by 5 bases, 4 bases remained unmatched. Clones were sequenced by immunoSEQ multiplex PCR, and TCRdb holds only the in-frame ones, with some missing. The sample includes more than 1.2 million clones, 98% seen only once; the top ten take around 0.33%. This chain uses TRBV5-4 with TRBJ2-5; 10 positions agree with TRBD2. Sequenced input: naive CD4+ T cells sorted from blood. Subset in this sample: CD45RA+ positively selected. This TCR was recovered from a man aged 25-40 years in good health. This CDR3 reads CASSSSGSGETQYF. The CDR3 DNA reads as TGTGCCAGCAGCTCTAGCGGGAGCGGGGAGACCCAGTACTTC.